Listed below are T cell receptor beta chains from one sample, sequenced in a study of shared clonotypes between healthy human individuals. Clones were sequenced by immunoSEQ multiplex PCR, and TCRdb holds only the in-frame ones, with some missing. The sample carries fewer than 850,000 clones, around 72% recorded once. Sequencing was carried out using memory CD4+ T cells sorted from blood. All receptors derive from a woman aged 30 to 39 in good health. CDR3s include the opening cysteine and the closing phenylalanine or tryptophan. Each record gives: D gene, J gene, clone size, V gene, CDR3 DNA, CDR3 protein. D genes are given only for firm matches. Rows give clone size only sometimes, using once, few, many, or a class for an expanded clone.

D: .; J: TRBJ1-1; size: .; V: TRBV11-3; DNA: TGTGCCAGCAGCTTATCGGGACACGAAGCTTTCTTT; CDR3: CASSLSGHEAFF
D: .; J: TRBJ1-1; size: .; V: TRBV5-4; DNA: TGTGCCAGCAGCTCTGGAGTCGGGGCCGTGAACACTGAAGCTTTCTTT; CDR3: CASSSGVGAVNTEAFF
D: .; J: TRBJ1-1; size: .; V: TRBV25-1; DNA: TGTGCCACCCGGGGGGGCTTGAACACTGAAGCTTTCTTT; CDR3: CATRGGLNTEAFF
D: TRBD1; J: TRBJ1-2; size: many; V: TRBV6-1; DNA: TGTGCCAGCAGTCCGACAGGGATTAACTATGGCTACACCTTC; CDR3: CASSPTGINYGYTF
D: .; J: TRBJ1-2; size: .; V: TRBV5-1; DNA: TGCGCCAGCAGCTTGGCCGTGGTGGCAGGGTTGGATGGCTACACCTTC; CDR3: CASSLAVVAGLDGYTF
D: .; J: TRBJ2-6; size: few; V: TRBV5-1; DNA: TGCGCCAGCAGCTTGGGGGGCGTCTCTGGGGCCAACGTCCTGACTTTC; CDR3: CASSLGGVSGANVLTF
D: .; J: TRBJ2-7; size: .; V: TRBV9; DNA: TGTGCCAGCAGCGTAGGGCCAACTTCCGAGCAGTACTTC; CDR3: CASSVGPTSEQYF
D: TRBD2; J: TRBJ2-2; size: few; V: TRBV6-1; DNA: TGTGCCAGCAGTGCCGGACTAGCGGGGACCGGGGAGCTGTTTTTT; CDR3: CASSAGLAGTGELFF
D: TRBD2; J: TRBJ2-1; size: .; V: TRBV28; DNA: TGTGCCAGTACCCCAAGACTAGCGGGAGGTAGCTCCTACAATGAGCAGTTCTTC; CDR3: CASTPRLAGGSSYNEQFF
D: TRBD2; J: TRBJ2-3; size: .; V: TRBV4-1; DNA: TGCGCCAGCAGCCAAGTACTAGCGGGAGCCGGTGATACGCAGTATTTT; CDR3: CASSQVLAGAGDTQYF
D: TRBD1; J: TRBJ1-1; size: .; V: TRBV7-2; DNA: TGTGCCAGCAGCCCCGGGACAGGGGACCCTGAAGCTTTCTTT; CDR3: CASSPGTGDPEAFF
D: TRBD1; J: TRBJ1-1; size: .; V: TRBV5-1; DNA: TGCGCCAGCCAGGGGGAGAGCACTGAAGCTTTCTTT; CDR3: CASQGESTEAFF
D: TRBD1; J: TRBJ2-1; size: .; V: TRBV7-8; DNA: TGTGCCAGCAGACAATATGGGACAGGGGGTCTGTTCTTC; CDR3: CASRQYGTGGLFF
D: .; J: TRBJ2-1; size: .; V: TRBV9; DNA: TGTGCCAGCAGCCCAACCGGGCGACCCTCCTCCCGGAGCTCCTACAATGAGCAGTTCTTC; CDR3: CASSPTGRPSSRSSYNEQFF
D: .; J: TRBJ1-5; size: .; V: TRBV5-3; DNA: TGTGCCAGAAGCTTTTTAGGGACGAGCAATCAGCCCCAGCATTTT; CDR3: CARSFLGTSNQPQHF
D: .; J: TRBJ2-1; size: once; V: TRBV29-1; DNA: .; CDR3: CSVRLSVAGGSPFF
D: TRBD2; J: TRBJ2-3; size: .; V: TRBV19; DNA: TGTGCCAGTAGTAGAGGACTAGCGGGGGGCACAGATACGCAGTATTTT; CDR3: CASSRGLAGGTDTQYF
D: TRBD1; J: TRBJ1-2; size: .; V: TRBV19; DNA: TGTGCCAGTAGTATCGTGGCGGTTAGCAGGGGGTATGGCTACACCTTC; CDR3: CASSIVAVSRGYGYTF
D: .; J: TRBJ2-2; size: .; V: TRBV10-3; DNA: TGTGCCATCAGTGTCCAGGGGGGCGGGGAGCTGTTTTTT; CDR3: CAISVQGGGELFF
D: TRBD2; J: TRBJ2-5; size: .; V: TRBV27; DNA: TGTGCCAGCAGTGAGGGCCCGGGGGGGCGAGAGACCCAGTACTTC; CDR3: CASSEGPGGRETQYF
D: .; J: TRBJ2-7; size: .; V: TRBV11-3; DNA: TGTGCCAGCAGCCAAGACGACTACGAGCAGTACTTC; CDR3: CASSQDDYEQYF
D: .; J: TRBJ1-1; size: few; V: TRBV6-5; DNA: TGTGCCAGCAGTTACCAAGGAAGGGGTGAAGCTTTCTTT; CDR3: CASSYQGRGEAFF
D: TRBD2; J: TRBJ2-5; size: .; V: TRBV11-2; DNA: TGTGCCAGCAGCTGGACTAGCGGACGGGAGGAGACCCAGTACTTC; CDR3: CASSWTSGREETQYF
D: TRBD2; J: TRBJ2-1; size: .; V: TRBV30; DNA: TGTGCCTGGACACAAGCCTCGACTAGCCGATCGCAGTTCTTC; CDR3: CAWTQASTSRSQFF
D: TRBD1; J: TRBJ2-7; size: .; V: TRBV6-5; DNA: TGTGCCAGCAGGGCAGGGCGGGCAGGGGGCAACGAGCAGTACTTC; CDR3: CASRAGRAGGNEQYF
D: TRBD2; J: TRBJ2-3; size: .; V: TRBV5-1; DNA: TGCGCCAGCAGCCAGACTAGCGGGAGCACAGATACGCAGTATTTT; CDR3: CASSQTSGSTDTQYF
D: TRBD1; J: TRBJ2-7; size: .; V: TRBV5-1; DNA: TGCGCCAGCAGCTTGTATAACAGGGGGGCTGAGCAGTACTTC; CDR3: CASSLYNRGAEQYF
D: .; J: TRBJ2-1; size: .; V: TRBV11-2; DNA: TGTGCCAGCAGCTTGGGACTGAACAATGAGCAGTTCTTC; CDR3: CASSLGLNNEQFF
D: .; J: TRBJ2-7; size: many; V: TRBV19; DNA: TGTGCCAGTAGTATCGCGCTGAGCTCCTACGAGCAGTACTTC; CDR3: CASSIALSSYEQYF
D: TRBD1; J: TRBJ2-2; size: .; V: TRBV19; DNA: TGTGCCAGTAGTATCACAGGGGGCACCGGGGAGCTGTTTTTT; CDR3: CASSITGGTGELFF
D: TRBD2; J: TRBJ2-3; size: .; V: TRBV9; DNA: TGTGCCAGCAGCGCTTTCCCTAGCGGACTCACAGATACGCAGTATTTT; CDR3: CASSAFPSGLTDTQYF
D: TRBD1; J: TRBJ2-6; size: .; V: TRBV27; DNA: TGTGCCAGCAGTCGACAGGGGGTCGGGGCCAACGTCCTGACTTTC; CDR3: CASSRQGVGANVLTF
D: .; J: TRBJ1-4; size: many; V: TRBV7-2; DNA: TGTGCCAGCAGCTTAGGGTTACAGGTTAATGAAAAACTGTTTTTT; CDR3: CASSLGLQVNEKLFF
D: .; J: TRBJ2-2; size: many; V: TRBV7-8; DNA: TGTGCCAGCAGCCCCGGGTACGCCGGGGAGCTGTTTTTT; CDR3: CASSPGYAGELFF
D: TRBD2; J: TRBJ2-2; size: few; V: TRBV7-2; DNA: TGTGCCAGCAGCTTATCCGGGACTAGCAGCACCGGGGAGCTGTTTTTT; CDR3: CASSLSGTSSTGELFF
D: TRBD1; J: TRBJ1-4; size: .; V: TRBV2; DNA: TGTGCCAGCAGATGGACAGGGAATGTTGAAAAACTGTTTTTT; CDR3: CASRWTGNVEKLFF
D: .; J: TRBJ1-1; size: .; V: TRBV27; DNA: TGTGCCAGCAGTTTACGGGGCGCACGAGCTTTCTTT; CDR3: CASSLRGARAFF
D: TRBD1; J: TRBJ2-3; size: .; V: TRBV5-1; DNA: TGCGCCAGCAGCTCCCTTCGACAGGGACCAGGGACAGATACGCAGTATTTT; CDR3: CASSSLRQGPGTDTQYF
D: .; J: TRBJ2-2; size: .; V: TRBV28; DNA: TGTGCCAGCAGTTACTCGATAGTTAGGAGTGGGACCGGGGAGCTGTTTTTT; CDR3: CASSYSIVRSGTGELFF
D: .; J: TRBJ2-3; size: .; V: TRBV25-1; DNA: TGTGCCAGCAGTACCCGGGACCCAAGCCCCACAGATACGCAGTATTTT; CDR3: CASSTRDPSPTDTQYF
D: .; J: TRBJ1-5; size: .; V: TRBV18; DNA: TGTGCCAGCTCACCCGTGTTCAAGAATAGCAATCAGCCCCAGCATTTT; CDR3: CASSPVFKNSNQPQHF
D: TRBD1; J: TRBJ1-2; size: .; V: TRBV19; DNA: TGTGCCAGTAGCCGGACAGGGGCCAACTATGGCTACACCTTC; CDR3: CASSRTGANYGYTF
D: TRBD2; J: TRBJ2-7; size: once; V: TRBV30; DNA: TGTGCCTGGGATAGATCCGGACTAGCGGAAGAGCAGTACTTC; CDR3: CAWDRSGLAEEQYF
D: .; J: TRBJ2-7; size: .; V: TRBV4-1; DNA: TGCGCCAGCAGCCAGAGGACAGCCTACGAGCAGTACTTC; CDR3: CASSQRTAYEQYF
D: .; J: TRBJ2-1; size: .; V: TRBV5-1; DNA: TGCGCCAGCAGCTTCAATACGGGAAGTGGCAATGAGCAGTTCTTC; CDR3: CASSFNTGSGNEQFF
D: .; J: TRBJ1-2; size: .; V: TRBV5-1; DNA: TGCGCCAGCAGCCTGGGGCAGCTTTATGGCTACACCTTC; CDR3: CASSLGQLYGYTF